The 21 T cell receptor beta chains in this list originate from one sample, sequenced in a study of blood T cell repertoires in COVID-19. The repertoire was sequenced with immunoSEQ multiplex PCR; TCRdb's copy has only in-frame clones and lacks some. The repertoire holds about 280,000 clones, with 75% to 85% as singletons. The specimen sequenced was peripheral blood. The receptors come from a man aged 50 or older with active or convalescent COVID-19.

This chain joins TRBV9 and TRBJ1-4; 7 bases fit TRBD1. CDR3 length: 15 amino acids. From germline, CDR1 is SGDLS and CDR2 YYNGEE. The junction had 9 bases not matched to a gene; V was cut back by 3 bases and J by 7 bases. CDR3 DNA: TGTGCCAGCAGCGGGGCCGGGACAGTCGGTGAAAAACTGTTTTTT. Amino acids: CASSGAGTVGEKLFF. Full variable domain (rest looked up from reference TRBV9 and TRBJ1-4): DSGVTQTPKHLITATGQRVTLRCSPRSGDLSVYWYQQSLDQGLQFLIQYYNGEERAKGNILERFSAQQFPDLHSELNLSSLELGDSALYFCASSGAGTVGEKLFFGSGTQLSVL.

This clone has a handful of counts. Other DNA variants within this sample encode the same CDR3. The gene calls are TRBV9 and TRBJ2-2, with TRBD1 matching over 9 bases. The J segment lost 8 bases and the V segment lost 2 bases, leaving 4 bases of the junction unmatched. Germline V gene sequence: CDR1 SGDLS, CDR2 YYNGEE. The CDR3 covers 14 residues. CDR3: CASSVGQGLGELFF. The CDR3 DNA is TGTGCCAGCAGCGTTGGACAGGGGCTGGGGGAGCTGTTTTTT.

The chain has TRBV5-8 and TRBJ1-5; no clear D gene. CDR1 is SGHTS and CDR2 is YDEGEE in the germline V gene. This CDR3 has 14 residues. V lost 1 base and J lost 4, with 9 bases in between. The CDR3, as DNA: TGTGCCAGCAGCTTGTATACCACAAATCAGCCCCAGCATTTT. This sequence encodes CASSLYTTNQPQHF.

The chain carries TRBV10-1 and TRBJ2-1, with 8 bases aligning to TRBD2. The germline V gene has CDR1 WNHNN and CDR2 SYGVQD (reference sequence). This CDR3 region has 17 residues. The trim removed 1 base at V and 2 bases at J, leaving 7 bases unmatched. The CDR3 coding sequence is TGCGCCAGCAGTGAGTTGTCGAGCGGGAGAACCTACAATGAGCAGTTCTTC. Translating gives CASSELSSGRTYNEQFF.

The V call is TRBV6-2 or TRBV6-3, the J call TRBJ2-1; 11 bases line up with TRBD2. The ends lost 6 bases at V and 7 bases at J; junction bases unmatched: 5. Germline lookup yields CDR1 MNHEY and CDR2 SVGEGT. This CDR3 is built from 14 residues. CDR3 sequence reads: CASSLGLAANEQFF. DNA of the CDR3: TGTGCCAGCAGCCTGGGACTAGCGGCGAATGAGCAGTTCTTC.

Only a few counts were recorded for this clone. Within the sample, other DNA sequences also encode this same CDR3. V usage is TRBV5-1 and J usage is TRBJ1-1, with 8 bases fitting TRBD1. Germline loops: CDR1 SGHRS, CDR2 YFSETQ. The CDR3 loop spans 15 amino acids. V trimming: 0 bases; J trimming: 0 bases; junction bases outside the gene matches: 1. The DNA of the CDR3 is TGCGCCAGCAGCTTGGGGACAGGGATGAACACTGAAGCTTTCTTT. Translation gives CASSLGTGMNTEAFF.

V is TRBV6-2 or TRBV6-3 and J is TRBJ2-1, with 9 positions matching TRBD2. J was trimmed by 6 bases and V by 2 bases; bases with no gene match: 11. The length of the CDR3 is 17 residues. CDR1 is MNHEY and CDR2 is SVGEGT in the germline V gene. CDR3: CASSYAPGLAGINEQFF. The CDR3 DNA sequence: TGTGCCAGCAGTTACGCACCGGGACTAGCCGGGATCAATGAGCAGTTCTTC.

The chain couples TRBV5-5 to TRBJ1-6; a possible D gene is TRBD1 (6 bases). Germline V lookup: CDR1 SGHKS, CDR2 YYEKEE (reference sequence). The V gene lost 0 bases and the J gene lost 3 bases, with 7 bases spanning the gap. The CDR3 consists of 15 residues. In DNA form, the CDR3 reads TGTGCCAGCAGCTTGGGGACAGTCTATAATTCACCCCTCCACTTT. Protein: CASSLGTVYNSPLHF.

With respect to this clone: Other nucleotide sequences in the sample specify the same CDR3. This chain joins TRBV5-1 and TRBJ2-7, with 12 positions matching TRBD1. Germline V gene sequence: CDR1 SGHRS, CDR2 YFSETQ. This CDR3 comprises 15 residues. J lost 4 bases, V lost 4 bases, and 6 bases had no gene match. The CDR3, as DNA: TGCGCCAGCAGCCTGGGGACAGGGGGCGGGTACGAGCAGTACTTC. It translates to CASSLGTGGGYEQYF.

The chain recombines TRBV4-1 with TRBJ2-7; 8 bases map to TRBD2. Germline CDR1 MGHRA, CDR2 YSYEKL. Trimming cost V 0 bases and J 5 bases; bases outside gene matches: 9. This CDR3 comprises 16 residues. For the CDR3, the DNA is TGCGCCAGCAGCCAAGAATCGGGACTAGGAGCTCACGAGCAGTACTTC. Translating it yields CASSQESGLGAHEQYF.

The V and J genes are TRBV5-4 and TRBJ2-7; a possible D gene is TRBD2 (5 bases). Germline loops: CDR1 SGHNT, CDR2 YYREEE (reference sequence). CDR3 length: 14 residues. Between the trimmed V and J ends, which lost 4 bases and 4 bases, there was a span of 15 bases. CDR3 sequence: CASSPGGEWYEQYF. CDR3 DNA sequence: TGTGCCAGCAGCCCCGGTGGGGAGTGGTACGAGCAGTACTTC.

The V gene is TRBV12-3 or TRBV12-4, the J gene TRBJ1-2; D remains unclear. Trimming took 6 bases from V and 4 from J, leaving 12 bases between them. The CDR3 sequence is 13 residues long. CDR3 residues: CASSSSGLYGYTF. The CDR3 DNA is TGTGCCAGCAGCTCATCTGGCCTCTATGGCTACACCTTC.

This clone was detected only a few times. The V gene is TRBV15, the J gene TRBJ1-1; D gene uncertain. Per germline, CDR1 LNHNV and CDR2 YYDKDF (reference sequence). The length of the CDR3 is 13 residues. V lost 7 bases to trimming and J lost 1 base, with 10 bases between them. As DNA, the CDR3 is TGTGCCACCACCCGTATCGGGAACACTGAAGCTTTCTTT. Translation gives CATTRIGNTEAFF.

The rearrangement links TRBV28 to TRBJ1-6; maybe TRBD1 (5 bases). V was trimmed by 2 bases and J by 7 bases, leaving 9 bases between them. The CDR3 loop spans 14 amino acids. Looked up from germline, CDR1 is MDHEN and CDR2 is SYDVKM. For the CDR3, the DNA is TGTGCCAGCAGTTTACAGGGCAGGAATTCACCCCTCCACTTT. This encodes CASSLQGRNSPLHF.

The CDR3 loop is CASSESIGDRELSEAFF. DNA of the CDR3: TGTGCCAGCAGTGAGTCAATAGGGGACAGGGAGTTGTCTGAAGCTTTCTTT. This chain connects TRBV2 to TRBJ1-1; 9 nucleotides agree with TRBD1. Germline V gives CDR1 SNHLY, CDR2 FYNNEI. With 3 bases clipped from V and 6 bases from J, the junction kept 14 bases outside the gene matches. This CDR3 is 17 amino acids long.

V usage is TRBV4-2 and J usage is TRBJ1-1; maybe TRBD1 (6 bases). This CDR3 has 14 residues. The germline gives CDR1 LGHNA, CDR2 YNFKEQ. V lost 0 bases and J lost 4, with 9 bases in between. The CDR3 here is CASSQDRGFTEAFF. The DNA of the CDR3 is TGTGCCAGCAGCCAAGATAGGGGGTTCACTGAAGCTTTCTTT.

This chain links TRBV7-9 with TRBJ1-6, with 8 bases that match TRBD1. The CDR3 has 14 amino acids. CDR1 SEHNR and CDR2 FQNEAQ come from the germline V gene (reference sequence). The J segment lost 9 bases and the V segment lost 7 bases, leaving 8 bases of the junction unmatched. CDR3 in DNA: TGTGCCAGCATCGGGGGGACAGGAGTTTCACCCCTCCACTTT. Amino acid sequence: CASIGGTGVSPLHF.

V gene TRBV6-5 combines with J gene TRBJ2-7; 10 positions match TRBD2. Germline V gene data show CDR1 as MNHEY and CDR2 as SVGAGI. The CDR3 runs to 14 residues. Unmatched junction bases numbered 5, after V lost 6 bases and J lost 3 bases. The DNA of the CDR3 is TGTGCCAGCAGGGGGGGACTAGCGAGCTACGAGCAGTACTTC. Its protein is CASRGGLASYEQYF.

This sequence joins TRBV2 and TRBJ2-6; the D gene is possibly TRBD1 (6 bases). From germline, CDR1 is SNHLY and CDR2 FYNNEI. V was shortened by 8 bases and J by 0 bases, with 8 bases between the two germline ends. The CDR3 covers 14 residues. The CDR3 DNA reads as TGTGCCAGCTTCAGGGGCTCTGGGGCCAACGTCCTGACTTTC. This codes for CASFRGSGANVLTF.

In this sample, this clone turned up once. The chain's CDR3 is CASSLSRGGPVTEAFF. Written as DNA, the CDR3 is TGTGCCAGCAGCTTAAGCCGCGGGGGGCCCGTCACTGAAGCTTTCTTT. The chain has TRBV7-9 and TRBJ1-1; maybe TRBD1 (6 bases). The V gene lost 2 bases and the J gene lost 4 bases, with 17 bases spanning the gap. The CDR3 contains 16 residues. Germline CDR1 is SEHNR and CDR2 is FQNEAQ (reference sequence). The full variable domain, its missing parts supplied by reference TRBV7-9 and TRBJ1-1, is DTGVSQNPRHKITKRGQNVTFRCDPISEHNRLYWYRQTLGQGPEFLTYFQNEAQLEKSRLLSDRFSAERPKGSFSTLEIQRTEQGDSAMYLCASSLSRGGPVTEAFFGQGTRLTVV.

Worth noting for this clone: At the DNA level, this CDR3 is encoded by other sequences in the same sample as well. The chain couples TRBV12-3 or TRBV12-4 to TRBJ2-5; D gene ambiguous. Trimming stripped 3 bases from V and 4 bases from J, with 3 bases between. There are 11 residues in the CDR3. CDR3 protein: CASSFGETQYF. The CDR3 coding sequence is TGTGCCAGCAGTTTCGGAGAGACCCAGTACTTC.